These 11 T cell receptor beta chains were sequenced from one sample in a study of T cells in Graves' hyperthyroidism and ophthalmopathy (dated by TCRdb to the late 2010s). The library was built by means of multiplex PCR. Sequenced using an Illumina HiSeq 2000. Amplification of TCR beta CDR3 regions was carried out from RNA transcripts. A first-round RT-PCR of the TCR CDR3 used the HTBI primer set with the Qiagen OneStep RT-PCR kit. Clones were called with MiXCR by TCRdb after fastp trimmed the public reads at Q25, and only in-frame beta chains were retained. Here each entry gathers all rows of one CDR3 protein and keeps the most common genes and DNA. The sample profile shows some 770,000 distinct CDR3 sequences; less than 20% of them were found once. Around 7.7% of the sample is held by the ten biggest clonotypes. Sequencing was carried out using blood. The source is a man younger than 30 with Graves' hyperthyroidism.

This chain joins TRBV3-1 and TRBJ2-1, with D uncertain. Germline V lookup: CDR1 LGHDT, CDR2 YNNKEL (reference sequence). This CDR3 has 15 residues. The V and J ends lost 0 bases and 3 bases respectively, with 9 bases between them. The CDR3 here is CASSQERYLYNEQFF. The CDR3 region has the DNA TGTGCCAGCAGCCAAGAGCGGTACCTCTACAATGAGCAGTTCTTC.

Many counts were recorded for this clonotype. The CDR3 spells CASSRLAVNTDTQYF. In DNA, the CDR3 is TGTGCCAGCAGTAGACTAGCGGTGAACACAGATACGCAGTATTTT. This chain uses TRBV12-3 or TRBV12-4 with TRBJ2-3; TRBD2 matches 9 bases. The CDR3 is made up of 15 amino acids. Germline trimming cut 5 bases from V and 2 bases from J; bases unmatched to any gene: 5.

The sample holds many counts of this clonotype. The V and J genes are TRBV18 and TRBJ2-1; D tentatively fits TRBD1 or TRBD2 (5 bases each). V lost 4 bases and J 2 bases, leaving 15 bases between the germline ends. This CDR3 contains 16 residues. Germline V gene sequence: CDR1 KGHSH, CDR2 LQKENI. CDR3 in DNA: TGTGCCAGCTCACTAGCCCCCCTGGGGGCCTACAATGAGCAGTTCTTC. Translation gives CASSLAPLGAYNEQFF.

V is TRBV28 and J is TRBJ1-1; a weak D match, TRBD1 (6 bases). The germline CDR1 and CDR2 sequences are MDHEN and SYDVKM. V was shortened by 6 bases and J by 0 bases, with 20 bases between the two germline ends. This CDR3 is 17 amino acids long. The CDR3 region has the DNA TGTGCCAGCAGCCTCCAAGGGGGGCGCGATTTGAACACTGAAGCTTTCTTT. This encodes CASSLQGGRDLNTEAFF.

This clonotype appeared many times. The rearrangement links TRBV7-2 to TRBJ1-2; 8 bases match TRBD1. Germline V gives CDR1 SGHTA, CDR2 FQGNSA. J gave up 7 bases and V 4 bases, and 8 bases lay outside the gene matches. This CDR3 has 14 residues. The CDR3 loop is CASSSIRTGPGYTF. CDR3 coding DNA: TGTGCCAGCAGCTCGATACGGACAGGGCCTGGCTACACCTTC.

This clonotype showed up many times. The CDR3 region is CASTHGGSSTGELFF. CDR3 coding DNA: TGTGCCAGCACTCACGGGGGTTCGAGCACCGGGGAGCTGTTTTTT. The chain links TRBV12-3 or TRBV12-4 to TRBJ2-2; a weak D match, TRBD2 (6 bases). With 7 bases removed from V and 4 bases from J, the gap between germline ends came to 16 bases. This CDR3 has 15 residues.

This clonotype occurred many times. The rearrangement joins TRBV7-2 to TRBJ2-5; D not resolved. Germline V CDR1 and CDR2: SGHTA, FQGNSA. The V end was cut by 5 bases, the J end by 0 bases, with 13 bases between. The CDR3 is 15 residues long. DNA for the CDR3: TGTGCCAGCAGCCAGTCCCCTCAGTACCAAGAGACCCAGTACTTC. It yields the protein CASSQSPQYQETQYF.

The chain uses TRBV28 and TRBJ1-5, with 7 positions matching TRBD1. V shed 5 bases, J shed 4 bases, and the junction held 8 bases outside the gene matches. The CDR3 sequence is 15 residues long. Germline V gene sequence: CDR1 MDHEN, CDR2 SYDVKM. CDR3 in DNA: TGTGCCAGCAGTGGACGACAGGGTCCGAATCAGCCCCAGCATTTT. Translated, it gives CASSGRQGPNQPQHF.

The chain links TRBV20-1 to TRBJ2-7; 11 nucleotides align to TRBD2. The CDR3 contains 16 residues. Trimming cost V 6 bases and J 0 bases; bases outside gene matches: 10. CDR1 is DFQATT, CDR2 SNEGSKA, per germline (reference sequence). The CDR3 here is CSADGTSGPSSYEQYF. DNA of the CDR3: TGCAGTGCCGACGGGACTAGCGGACCGAGCTCCTACGAGCAGTACTTC.

The rearrangement joins TRBV7-3 to TRBJ2-7; TRBD2 matches at 7 bases. There are 15 residues in the CDR3. Germline assignment: CDR1 SGHTA and CDR2 FQGTGA. V lost 5 bases to trimming and J lost 0 bases; unmatched junction nucleotides: 7. The CDR3 nucleotides read TGTGCCAGCAGCGTTGTAGCGGGTAGCTCCTACGAGCAGTACTTC. It is translated as CASSVVAGSSYEQYF. The whole variable domain, filled in from reference TRBV7-3 and TRBJ2-7, reads GAGVSQTPSNKVTEKGKYVELRCDPISGHTALYWYRQSLGQGPEFLIYFQGTGAADDSGLPNDRFFAVRPEGSVSTLKIQRTERGDSAVYLCASSVVAGSSYEQYFGPGTRLTVT.

The rearrangement links TRBV5-1 to TRBJ2-2; D is possibly TRBD2 (5 bases). The germline gives CDR1 SGHRS, CDR2 YFSETQ. The germline V and J ends were trimmed by 4 bases and 10 bases, with 20 bases remaining between them. The CDR3 has 15 residues. The CDR3 DNA reads as TGCGCCAGCAGCAGAGGAGGCTCCCAACCGGAGGAGCTGTTTTTT. It specifies CASSRGGSQPEELFF. The full variable domain, completed using reference TRBV5-1 and TRBJ2-2, is KAGVTQTPRYLIKTRGQQVTLSCSPISGHRSVSWYQQTPGQGLQFLFEYFSETQRNKGNFPGRFSGRQFSNSRSEMNVSTLELGDSALYLCASSRGGSQPEELFFGEGSRLTVL.